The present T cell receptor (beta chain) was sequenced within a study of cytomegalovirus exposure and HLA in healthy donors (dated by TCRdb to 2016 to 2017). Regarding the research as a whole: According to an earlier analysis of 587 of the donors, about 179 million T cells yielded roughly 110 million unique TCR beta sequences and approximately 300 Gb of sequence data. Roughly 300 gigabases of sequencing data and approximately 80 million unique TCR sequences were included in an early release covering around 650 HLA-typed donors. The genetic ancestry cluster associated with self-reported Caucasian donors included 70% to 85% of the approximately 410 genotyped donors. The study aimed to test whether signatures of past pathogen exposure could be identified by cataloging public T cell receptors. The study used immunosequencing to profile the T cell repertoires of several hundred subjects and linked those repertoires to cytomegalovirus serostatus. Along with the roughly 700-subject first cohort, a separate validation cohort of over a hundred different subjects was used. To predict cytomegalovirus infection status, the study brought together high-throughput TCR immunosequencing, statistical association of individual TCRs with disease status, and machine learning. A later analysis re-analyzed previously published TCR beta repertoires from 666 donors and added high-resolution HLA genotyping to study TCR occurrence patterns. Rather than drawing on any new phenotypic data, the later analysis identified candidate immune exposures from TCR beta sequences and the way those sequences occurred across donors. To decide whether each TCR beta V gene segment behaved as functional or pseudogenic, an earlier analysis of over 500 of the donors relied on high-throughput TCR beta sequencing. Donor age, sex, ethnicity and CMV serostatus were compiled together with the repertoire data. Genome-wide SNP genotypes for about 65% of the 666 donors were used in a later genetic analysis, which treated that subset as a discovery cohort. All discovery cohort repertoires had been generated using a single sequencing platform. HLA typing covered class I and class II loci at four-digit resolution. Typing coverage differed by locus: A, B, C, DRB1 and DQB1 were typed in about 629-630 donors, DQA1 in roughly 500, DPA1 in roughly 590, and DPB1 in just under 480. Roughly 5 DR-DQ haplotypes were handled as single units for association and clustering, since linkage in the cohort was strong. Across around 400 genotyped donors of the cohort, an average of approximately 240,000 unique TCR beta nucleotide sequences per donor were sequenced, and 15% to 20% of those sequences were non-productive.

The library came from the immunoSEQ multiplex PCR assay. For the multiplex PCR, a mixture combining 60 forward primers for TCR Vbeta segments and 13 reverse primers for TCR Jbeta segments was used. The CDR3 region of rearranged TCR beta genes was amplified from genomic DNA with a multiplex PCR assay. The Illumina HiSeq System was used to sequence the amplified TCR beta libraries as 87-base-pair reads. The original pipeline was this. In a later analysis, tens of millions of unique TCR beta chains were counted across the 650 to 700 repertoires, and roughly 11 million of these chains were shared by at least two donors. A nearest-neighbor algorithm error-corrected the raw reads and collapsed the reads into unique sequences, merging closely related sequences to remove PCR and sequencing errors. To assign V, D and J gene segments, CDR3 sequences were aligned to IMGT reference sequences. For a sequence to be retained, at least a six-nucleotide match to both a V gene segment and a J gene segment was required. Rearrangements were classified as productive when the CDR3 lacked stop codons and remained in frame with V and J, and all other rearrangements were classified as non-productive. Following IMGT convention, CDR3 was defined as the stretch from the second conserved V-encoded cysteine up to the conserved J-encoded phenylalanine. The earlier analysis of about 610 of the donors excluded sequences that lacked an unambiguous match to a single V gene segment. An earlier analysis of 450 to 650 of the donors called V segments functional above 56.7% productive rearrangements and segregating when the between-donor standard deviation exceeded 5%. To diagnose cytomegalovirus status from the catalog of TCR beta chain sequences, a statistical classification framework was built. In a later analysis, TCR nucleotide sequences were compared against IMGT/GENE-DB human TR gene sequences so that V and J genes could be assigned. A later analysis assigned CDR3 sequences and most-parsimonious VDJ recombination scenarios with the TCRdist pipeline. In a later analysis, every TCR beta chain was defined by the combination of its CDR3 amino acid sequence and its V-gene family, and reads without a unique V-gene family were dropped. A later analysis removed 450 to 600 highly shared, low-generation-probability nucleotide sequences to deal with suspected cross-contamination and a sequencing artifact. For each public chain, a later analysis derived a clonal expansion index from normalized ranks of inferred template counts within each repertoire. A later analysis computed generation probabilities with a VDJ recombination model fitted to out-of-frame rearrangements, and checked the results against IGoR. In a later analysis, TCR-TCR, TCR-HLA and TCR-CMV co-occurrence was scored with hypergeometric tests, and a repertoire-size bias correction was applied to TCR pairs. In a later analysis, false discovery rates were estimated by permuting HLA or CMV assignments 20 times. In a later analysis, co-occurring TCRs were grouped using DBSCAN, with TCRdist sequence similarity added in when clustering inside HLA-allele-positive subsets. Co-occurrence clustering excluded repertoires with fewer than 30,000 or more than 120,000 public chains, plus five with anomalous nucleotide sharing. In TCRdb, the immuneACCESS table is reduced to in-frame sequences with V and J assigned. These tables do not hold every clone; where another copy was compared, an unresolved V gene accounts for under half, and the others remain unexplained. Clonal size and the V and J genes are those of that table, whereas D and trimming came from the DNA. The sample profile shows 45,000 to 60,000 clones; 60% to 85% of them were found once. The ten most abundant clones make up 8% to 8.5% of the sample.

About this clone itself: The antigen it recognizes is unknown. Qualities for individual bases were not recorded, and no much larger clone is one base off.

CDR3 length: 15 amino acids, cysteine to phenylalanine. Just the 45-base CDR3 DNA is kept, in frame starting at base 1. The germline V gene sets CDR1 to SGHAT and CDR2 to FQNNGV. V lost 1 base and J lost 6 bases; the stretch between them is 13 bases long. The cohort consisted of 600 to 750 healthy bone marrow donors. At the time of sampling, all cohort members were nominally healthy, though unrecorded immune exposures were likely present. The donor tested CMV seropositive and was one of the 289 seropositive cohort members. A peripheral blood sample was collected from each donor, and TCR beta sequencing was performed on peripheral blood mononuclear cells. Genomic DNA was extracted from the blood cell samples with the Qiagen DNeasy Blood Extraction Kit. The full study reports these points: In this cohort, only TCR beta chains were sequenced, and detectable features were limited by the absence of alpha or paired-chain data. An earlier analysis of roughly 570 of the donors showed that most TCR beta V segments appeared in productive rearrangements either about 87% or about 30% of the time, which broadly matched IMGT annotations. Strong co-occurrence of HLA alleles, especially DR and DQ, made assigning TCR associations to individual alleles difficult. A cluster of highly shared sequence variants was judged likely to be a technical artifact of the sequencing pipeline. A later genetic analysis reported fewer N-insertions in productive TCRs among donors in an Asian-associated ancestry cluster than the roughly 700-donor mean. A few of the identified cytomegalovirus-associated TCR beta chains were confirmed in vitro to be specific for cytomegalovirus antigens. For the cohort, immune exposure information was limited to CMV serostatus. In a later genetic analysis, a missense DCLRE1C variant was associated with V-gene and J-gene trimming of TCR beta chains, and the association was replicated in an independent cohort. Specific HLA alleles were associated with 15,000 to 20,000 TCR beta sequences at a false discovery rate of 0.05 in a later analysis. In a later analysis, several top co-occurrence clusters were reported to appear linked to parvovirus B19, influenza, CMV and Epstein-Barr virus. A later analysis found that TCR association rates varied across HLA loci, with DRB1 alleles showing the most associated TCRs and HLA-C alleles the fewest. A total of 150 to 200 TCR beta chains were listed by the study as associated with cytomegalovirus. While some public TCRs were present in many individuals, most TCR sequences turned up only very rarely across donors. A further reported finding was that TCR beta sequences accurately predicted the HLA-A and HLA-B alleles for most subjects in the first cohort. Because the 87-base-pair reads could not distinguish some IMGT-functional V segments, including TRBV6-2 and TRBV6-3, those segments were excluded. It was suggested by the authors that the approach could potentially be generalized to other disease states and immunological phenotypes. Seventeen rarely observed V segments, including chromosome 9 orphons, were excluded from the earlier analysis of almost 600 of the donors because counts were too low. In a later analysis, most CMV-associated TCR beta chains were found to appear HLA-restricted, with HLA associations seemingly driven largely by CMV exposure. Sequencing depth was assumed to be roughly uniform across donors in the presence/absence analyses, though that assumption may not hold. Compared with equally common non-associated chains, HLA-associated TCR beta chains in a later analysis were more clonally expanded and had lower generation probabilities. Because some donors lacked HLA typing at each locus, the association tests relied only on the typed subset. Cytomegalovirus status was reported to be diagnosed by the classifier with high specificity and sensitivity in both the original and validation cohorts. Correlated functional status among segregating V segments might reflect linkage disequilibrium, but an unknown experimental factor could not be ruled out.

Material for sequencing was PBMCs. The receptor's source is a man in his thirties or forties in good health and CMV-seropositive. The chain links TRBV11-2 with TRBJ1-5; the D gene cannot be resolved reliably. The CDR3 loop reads CASSLVGLAGQPQHF. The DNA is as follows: TGTGCCAGCAGCTTAGTTGGGTTGGCAGGTCAGCCCCAGCATTTT. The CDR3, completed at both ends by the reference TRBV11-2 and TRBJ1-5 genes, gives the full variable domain EAGVAQSPRYKIIEKRQSVAFWCNPISGHATLYWYQQILGQGPKLLIQFQNNGVVDDSQLPKDRFSAERLKGVDSTLKIQPAKLEDSAVYLCASSLVGLAGQPQHFGDGTRLSIL.